A selection of T cell receptor beta chains follows, all from one sample in a study of tumor-infiltrating lymphocytes in primary liver carcinoma. One entry per CDR3 protein results from TCRdb running MiXCR on the multiplex PCR reads. The table lists over 100,000 distinct CDR3 sequences, roughly 75% of them singletons. Sequenced input: tumor-adjacent normal liver tissue. These receptors were collected from a woman in her sixties with primary liver carcinoma and hepatitis B virus infection. Both conserved end residues are part of each CDR3. D genes are given only for firm matches. For some rows the clone size is stated as once, few or many, or as a class when expanded; others skip it.

d_call	v_call	j_call	clone_size	cdr3_aa	cdr3_nt
.	TRBV10-3	TRBJ2-3	.	CAISEPVGIGTDTQYF	TGTGCCATCAGTGAGCCGGTGGGAATCGGCACAGATACACAGTATTTT
.	TRBV28	TRBJ1-5	many	CASSLRGDQPQHF	TGTGCCAGCAGTTTGCGGGGAGATCAGCCCCAGCATTTT
TRBD1	TRBV2	TRBJ2-7	.	CASSRQGGPYEQYF	TGTGCCAGCAGTAGACAGGGGGGACCTTACGAGCAGTACTTC
TRBD2	TRBV6-5	TRBJ2-2	.	CTSSPGLAQNTWELFF	TGTACCAGCAGTCCAGGACTAGCACAGAACACCTGGGAGCTGTTTTTT
TRBD1	TRBV6-5	TRBJ1-5	many	CASRSRQGGQPQHF	TGTGCCAGCAGATCCCGACAGGGGGGTCAGCCCCAGCATTTT
.	TRBV29-1	TRBJ1-1	.	CSTQYGQDTVAFF	TGCAGCACCCAGTATGGTCAGGACACTGTAGCTTTCTTT
.	TRBV4-1	TRBJ1-1	.	CASGLSSGMSSIEAFF	TGCGCCAGCGGCCTTTCATCAGGTATGTCGAGCATTGAAGCTTTCTTT
.	TRBV20-1	TRBJ1-2	.	CSARVPDSRNGYTF	TGCAGTGCTAGAGTCCCCGACAGTAGGAACGGCTACACCTTC
TRBD2	TRBV11-2	TRBJ2-5	.	CVSSYSHGSGREAQYF	TGTGTCAGCAGCTACTCCCATGGTAGCGGGAGAGAGGCCCAGTACTTC
.	TRBV5-1	TRBJ2-3	.	CASSSRGSGFSSDTQYF	TGCGCCAGCAGCTCCCGGGGCAGCGGGTTCAGCTCAGATACGCAGTATTTT
TRBD1	TRBV7-3	TRBJ2-3	few	CASSLTGITDTQYF	TGTGCCAGCAGCTTGACAGGGATCACAGATACGCAGTATTTT
TRBD1	TRBV18	TRBJ1-5	.	CASSRDRDQPQHF	TGTGCCAGCTCAAGAGACAGGGATCAGCCCCAGCATTTT
TRBD1	TRBV11-3	TRBJ2-5	.	CARSLELAAGGRQETQYF	TGTGCCAGGAGTTTAGAGTTGGCGGCAGGGGGCCGGCAAGAGACCCAGTACTTC
.	TRBV30	TRBJ2-2	many	CAWRSMTGELFF	TGTGCCTGGCGATCTATGACCGGGGAGCTGTTTTTT
TRBD1	TRBV29-1	TRBJ2-6	many	CSAGTGGSGANVLTF	TGCAGCGCAGGGACAGGGGGCTCTGGGGCCAACGTCCTGACTTTC
TRBD1	TRBV6-5	TRBJ1-1	.	CGSSYGQGGTEAFF	TGTGGCAGCAGTTATGGACAGGGAGGAACCGAAGCTTTCTTT
TRBD2	TRBV28	TRBJ2-5	few	CASSLGPAGSTQETQYF	TGTGCCAGCAGTTTAGGACCAGCGGGATCCACCCAAGAGACCCAGTACTTC
.	TRBV28	TRBJ1-2	.	CASSGSDGGNYGHTF	TGTGCCAGCAGTGGATCGGACGGAGGTAACTATGGCCACACCTTC
.	TRBV11-2	TRBJ2-1	.	CTSSLGGGENNEQFF	TGTACCAGCAGCTTAGGAGGGGGCGAGAACAATGAGCAGTTCTTC
.	TRBV10-2	TRBJ1-1	.	CASTPRGNTEAFF	TGCGCCAGCACCCCCAGAGGGAACACTGAAGCTTTCTTC
TRBD2	TRBV11-2	TRBJ2-3	few	CASGLDWSSGTVTDTQYF	TGTGCCAGCGGCTTAGATTGGTCAAGCGGGACGGTTACAGATACGCAGTATTTT
.	TRBV18	TRBJ1-1	.	CASSPNGPRSGWTEAYF	TGTGCCAGCTCACCGAATGGGCCCCGATCAGGCTGGACTGAAGCTTACTTT
.	TRBV5-4	TRBJ2-3	.	CASSPGARSHFTDTKCF	TGTGCCAGCAGCCCGGGCGCTAGGAGCCATTTCACAGATACGAAGTGTTTT
.	TRBV6-1	TRBJ2-7	.	CASSASWTGNFNDEQYF	TGTGCCAGCAGTGCTTCTTGGACGGGGAATTTTAACGACGAGCAGTACTTC
.	TRBV29-1	TRBJ2-3	.	CSVEDGRGADMQYF	TGCAGCGTTGAAGATGGCAGGGGAGCAGATATGCAGTATTTT
.	TRBV19	TRBJ2-3	.	CVSSVSDTQYF	TGTGTCAGTAGCGTTTCAGATACGCAGTATTTT
.	TRBV10-3	TRBJ2-2	.	CAISESTVTTGELFF	TGTGCCATCAGTGAGTCCACTGTTACCACCGGGGAGCTGTTTTTT
.	TRBV7-9	TRBJ2-1	many	CASRGLDRQRSYNEQFF	TGTGCCAGCAGGGGGTTGGACCGACAACGATCCTACAATGAGCAGTTCTTC
.	TRBV11-2	TRBJ2-6	large	CASSLGGAGANVLTF	TGTGCCAGCAGCTTAGGGGGCGCAGGGGCCAACGTCCTGACTTTC
.	TRBV11-2	TRBJ2-2	.	CASRDGHNTNTGELSF	TGTGCCAGCCGCGACGGACACAACACGAACACCGGGGAGCTGTCTTTT
TRBD2	TRBV11-3	TRBJ2-1	.	CASSPEISGNNEQFF	TGTGCCAGCAGCCCAGAGATTAGCGGGAACAATGAGCAGTTCTTC
.	TRBV24-1	TRBJ2-1	.	CVTSQSVREQFF	TGTGTCACCAGTCAATCGGTACGTGAGCAGTTCTTC
.	TRBV4-2	TRBJ2-1	.	CASSQCGQSSYNEQLF	TGTGCCAGCAGCCAATGCGGACAGAGCTCCTACAATGAGCAGTTATTC
.	TRBV29-1	TRBJ2-5	.	CSVEGASSRPETLYF	TGCAGCGTTGAAGGGGCCTCATCCCGGCCCGAGACCCTGTACTTC
.	TRBV21-1	TRBJ1-5	.	CASSKRGRPQPQHF	TGTGCCAGCAGCAAAAGGGGGCGACCCCAGCCCCAGCATTTT
.	TRBV7-3	TRBJ1-6	.	CASSLTGQHNSPLHF	TGTGCCAGCAGCTTAACCGGACAGCATAATTCACCCCTCCACTTT
TRBD2	TRBV4-1	TRBJ2-7	.	CASGRGGSRDVQYF	TGCGCCAGCGGTCGTGGCGGGAGTAGAGACGTGCAGTACTTC
.	TRBV11-2	TRBJ2-7	.	CASSPRGQRSYVQYF	TGTGCCAGCAGCCCCCGGGGACAACGATCCTACGTGCAGTATTTC
.	TRBV29-1	TRBJ1-2	.	CSVPSATNYGHTF	TGCAGCGTCCCCTCGGCCACTAACTATGGCCACACCTTC
.	TRBV5-6	TRBJ2-7	many	CASSLAPGGGYEQYF	TGTGCCAGCAGCTTGGCCCCCGGGGGCGGTTACGAGCAGTACTTC
.	TRBV6-1	TRBJ2-1	.	CANSELGGQFF	TGTGCCAACAGTGAATTGGGGGGGCAGTTCTTC
.	TRBV29-1	TRBJ2-1	.	CSVEEAGHIYNHNEQSF	TGCAGCGTTGAAGAAGCTGGGCACATCTACAACCACAATGAGCAGTCCTTC
TRBD2	TRBV12-3/TRBV12-4	TRBJ2-7	.	CASSPSIGLAGMYEQYF	TGCGCCAGCAGTCCTTCCATAGGACTAGCGGGAATGTACGAGCAGTACTTC
TRBD2	TRBV29-1	TRBJ2-3	.	CSVSSGSSVQTDTQYF	TGCAGCGTCAGTAGCGGGAGTTCGGTACAGACAGATACGCAGTATTTT
.	TRBV11-1	TRBJ2-1	.	CASSPRTVGEQFF	TGTGCCAGTAGCCCAAGGACTGTCGGTGAGCAGTTCTTC
.	TRBV6-5	TRBJ2-5	once	CSSRDTRRRETQYF	TGTTCCAGCAGGGATACTAGACGTCGAGAGACCCAGTACTTC
.	TRBV29-1	TRBJ2-5	.	CSTGQALGETQYF	TGCAGCACCGGGCAGGCTTTAGGGGAGACCCAGTACTTC
.	TRBV30	TRBJ1-5	many	CAWSSVIGNQPQHF	TGTGCCTGGAGTTCGGTAATTGGCAATCAGCCCCAGCATTTT
.	TRBV5-1	TRBJ1-5	once	CASNPEQERNQHQHF	TGCGCCAGCAACCCTGAACAGGAAAGGAATCAGCACCAGCATTTT
.	TRBV13	TRBJ2-7	.	CASSFGLGYEKYF	TGTGCCAGTAGCTTTGGCCTGGGCTACGAGAAGTACTTC
.	TRBV28	TRBJ1-2	many	CASSSGRKRHYGYTF	TGTGCCAGCAGTTCTGGACGCAAAAGGCACTATGGCTACACCTTC